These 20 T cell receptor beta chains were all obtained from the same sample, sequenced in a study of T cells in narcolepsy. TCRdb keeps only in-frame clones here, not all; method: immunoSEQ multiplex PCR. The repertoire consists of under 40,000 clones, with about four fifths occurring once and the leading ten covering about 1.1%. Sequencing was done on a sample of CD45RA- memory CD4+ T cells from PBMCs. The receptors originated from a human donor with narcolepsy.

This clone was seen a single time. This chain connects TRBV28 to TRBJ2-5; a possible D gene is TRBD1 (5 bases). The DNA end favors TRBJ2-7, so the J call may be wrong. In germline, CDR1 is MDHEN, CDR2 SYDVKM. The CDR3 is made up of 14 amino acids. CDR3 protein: CASSLPDSSYEQYF. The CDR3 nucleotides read TGTGCCAGCAGTTTACCCGACAGTTCCTACGAGCAGTACTTC.

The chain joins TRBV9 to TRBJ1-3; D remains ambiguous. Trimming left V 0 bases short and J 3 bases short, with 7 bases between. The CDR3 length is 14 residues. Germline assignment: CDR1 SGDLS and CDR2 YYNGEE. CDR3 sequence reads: CASSVGRFGNTIYF. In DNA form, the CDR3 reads TGTGCCAGCAGCGTAGGACGGTTTGGAAACACCATATATTTT.

The CDR3 region is CASSTGSYEQYF. The CDR3 bases are TGTGCCAGTAGTACAGGTTCCTACGAGCAGTACTTC. This chain uses TRBV19 with TRBJ2-7; no firm D call. CDR1 and CDR2 (germline): LNHDA, SQIVND (reference sequence). This CDR3 is built from 12 residues. Trimming removed 4 bases from V and 1 base from J, with 5 bases in between. Together with reference TRBV19 and TRBJ2-7, the CDR3 gives the full variable domain: DGGITQSPKYLFRKEGQNVTLSCEQNLNHDAMYWYRQDPGQGLRLIYYSQIVNDFQKGDIAEGYSVSREKKESFPLTVTSAQKNPTAFYLCASSTGSYEQYFGPGTRLTVT.

The CDR3 DNA sequence: TGTGCCAGCAGCCGACAGATCACAGATACGCAGTATTTT. It is translated as CASSRQITDTQYF. This chain uses TRBV5-6 with TRBJ2-3; D is perhaps TRBD1 (5 bases). Germline CDR1 is SGHDT and CDR2 is YYEEEE. This CDR3 comprises 13 residues. Trimming removed 4 bases at V and 2 bases at J, with 8 bases between.

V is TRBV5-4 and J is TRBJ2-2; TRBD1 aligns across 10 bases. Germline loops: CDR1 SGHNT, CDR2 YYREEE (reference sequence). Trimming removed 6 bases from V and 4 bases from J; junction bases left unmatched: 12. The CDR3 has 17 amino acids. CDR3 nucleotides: TGTGCCAGCAAATCCGGGACAGGGGCTCGGCGCACCGGGGAGCTGTTTTTT. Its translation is CASKSGTGARRTGELFF.

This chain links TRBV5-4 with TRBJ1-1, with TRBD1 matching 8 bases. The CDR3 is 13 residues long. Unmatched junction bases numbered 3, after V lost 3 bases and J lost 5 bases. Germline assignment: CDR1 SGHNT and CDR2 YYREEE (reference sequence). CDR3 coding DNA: TGTGCCAGCAGCTGGACAGGGAGGACTGAAGCTTTCTTT. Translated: CASSWTGRTEAFF. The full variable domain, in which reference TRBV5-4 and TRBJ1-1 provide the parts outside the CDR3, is ETGVTQSPTHLIKTRGQQVTLRCSSQSGHNTVSWYQQALGQGPQFIFQYYREEENGRGNFPPRFSGLQFPNYSSELNVNALELDDSALYLCASSWTGRTEAFFGQGTRLTVV.

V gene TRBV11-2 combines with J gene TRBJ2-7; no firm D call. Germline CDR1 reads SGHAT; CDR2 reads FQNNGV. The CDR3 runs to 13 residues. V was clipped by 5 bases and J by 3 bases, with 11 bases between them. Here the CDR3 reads CASSPGHYYEQYF. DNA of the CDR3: TGTGCCAGCAGCCCAGGCCACTACTACGAGCAGTACTTC. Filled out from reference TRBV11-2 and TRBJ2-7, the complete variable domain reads EAGVAQSPRYKIIEKRQSVAFWCNPISGHATLYWYQQILGQGPKLLIQFQNNGVVDDSQLPKDRFSAERLKGVDSTLKIQPAKLEDSAVYLCASSPGHYYEQYFGPGTRLTVT.

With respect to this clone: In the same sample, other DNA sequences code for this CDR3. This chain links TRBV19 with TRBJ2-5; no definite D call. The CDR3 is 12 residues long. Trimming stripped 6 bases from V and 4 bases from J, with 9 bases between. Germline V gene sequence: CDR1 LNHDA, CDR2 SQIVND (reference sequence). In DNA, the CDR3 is TGTGCCAGTAGACAAGCCGGAGAGACCCAGTACTTC. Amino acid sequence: CASRQAGETQYF.

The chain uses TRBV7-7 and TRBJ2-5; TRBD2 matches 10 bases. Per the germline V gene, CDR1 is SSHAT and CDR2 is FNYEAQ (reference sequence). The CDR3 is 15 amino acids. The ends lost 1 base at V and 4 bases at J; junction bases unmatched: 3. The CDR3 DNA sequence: TGTGCCAGCAGCTTAGGTCTAGCGGGAGTAGAGACCCAGTACTTC. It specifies CASSLGLAGVETQYF.

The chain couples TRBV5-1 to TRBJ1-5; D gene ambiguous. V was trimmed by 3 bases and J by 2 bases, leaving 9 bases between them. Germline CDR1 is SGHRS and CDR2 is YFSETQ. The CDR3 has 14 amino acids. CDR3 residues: CASSSGGGNQPQHF. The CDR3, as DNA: TGCGCCAGCAGCTCCGGAGGAGGCAATCAGCCCCAGCATTTT.

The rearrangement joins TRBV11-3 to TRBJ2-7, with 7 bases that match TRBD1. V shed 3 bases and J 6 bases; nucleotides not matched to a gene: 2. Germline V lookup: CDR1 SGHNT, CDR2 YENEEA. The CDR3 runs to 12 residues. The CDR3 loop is CASSLGQTEQYF. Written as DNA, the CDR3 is TGTGCCAGCAGCTTGGGACAGACCGAGCAGTACTTC.

CDR3 DNA: TGTGCCATCGAAAAGGGGGGCAGCTACGAGCAGTACTTC. Its protein is CAIEKGGSYEQYF. This chain joins TRBV2 and TRBJ2-5; D may be TRBD1 or TRBD2 (6 bases each). The end of the DNA fits TRBJ2-7 better, so the J call may be wrong. Germline V CDR1 and CDR2: SNHLY, FYNNEI. The CDR3 is 13 residues long.

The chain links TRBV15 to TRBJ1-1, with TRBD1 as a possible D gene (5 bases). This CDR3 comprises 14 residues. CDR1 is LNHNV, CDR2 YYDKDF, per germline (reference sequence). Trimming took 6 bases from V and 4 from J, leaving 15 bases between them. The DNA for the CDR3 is TGTGCCACCAGTATTGAGGCGGGGGGCACTGAAGCTTTCTTT. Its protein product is CATSIEAGGTEAFF.

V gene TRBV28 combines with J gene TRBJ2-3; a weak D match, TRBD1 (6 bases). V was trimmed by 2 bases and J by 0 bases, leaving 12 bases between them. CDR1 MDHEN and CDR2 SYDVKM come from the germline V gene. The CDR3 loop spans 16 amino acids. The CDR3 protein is CASSLGRGLSTDTQYF. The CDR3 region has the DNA TGTGCCAGCAGTTTAGGCAGGGGCCTAAGCACAGATACGCAGTATTTT.

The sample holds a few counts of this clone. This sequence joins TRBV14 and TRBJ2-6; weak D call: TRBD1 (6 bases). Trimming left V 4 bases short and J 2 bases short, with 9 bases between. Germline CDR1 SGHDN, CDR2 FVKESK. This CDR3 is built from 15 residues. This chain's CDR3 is CASSPTGTGANVLTF. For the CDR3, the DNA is TGTGCCAGCAGCCCCACAGGGACTGGGGCCAACGTCCTGACTTTC. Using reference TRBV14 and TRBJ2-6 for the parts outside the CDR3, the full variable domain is EAGVTQFPSHSVIEKGQTVTLRCDPISGHDNLYWYRRVMGKEIKFLLHFVKESKQDESGMPNNRFLAERTGGTYSTLKVQPAELEDSGVYFCASSPTGTGANVLTFGAGSRLTVL.

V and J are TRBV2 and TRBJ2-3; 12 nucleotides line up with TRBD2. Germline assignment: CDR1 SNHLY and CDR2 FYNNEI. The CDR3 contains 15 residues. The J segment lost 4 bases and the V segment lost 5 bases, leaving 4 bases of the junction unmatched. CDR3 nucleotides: TGTGCCAGCAGTCGACTAGCGGGAGTACCAGATACGCAGTATTTT. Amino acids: CASSRLAGVPDTQYF.

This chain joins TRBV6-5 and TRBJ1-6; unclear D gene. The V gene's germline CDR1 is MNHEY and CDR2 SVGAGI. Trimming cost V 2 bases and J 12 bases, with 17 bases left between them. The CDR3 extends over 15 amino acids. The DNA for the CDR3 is TGTGCCAGCAGTTACACTTCGGGCCCTCGGATACCCCTCCACTTT. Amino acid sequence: CASSYTSGPRIPLHF.

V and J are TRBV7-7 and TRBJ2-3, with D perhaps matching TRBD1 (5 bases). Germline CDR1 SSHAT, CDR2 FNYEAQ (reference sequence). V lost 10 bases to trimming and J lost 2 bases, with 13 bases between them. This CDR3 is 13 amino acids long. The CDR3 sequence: CATGAQPTDTQYF. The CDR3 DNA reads TGTGCCACTGGGGCCCAACCCACAGATACGCAGTATTTT.

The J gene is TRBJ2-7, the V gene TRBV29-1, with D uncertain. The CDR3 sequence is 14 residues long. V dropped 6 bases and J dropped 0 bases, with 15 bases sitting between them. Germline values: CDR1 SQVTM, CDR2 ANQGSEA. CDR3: CSVGSLVSSYEQYF. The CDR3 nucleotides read TGCAGCGTGGGGTCACTTGTAAGCTCCTACGAGCAGTACTTC.

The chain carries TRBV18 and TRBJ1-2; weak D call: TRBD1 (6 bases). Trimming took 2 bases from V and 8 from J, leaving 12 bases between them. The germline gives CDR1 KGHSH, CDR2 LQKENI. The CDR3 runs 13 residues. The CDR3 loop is CASSPGAGEGYTF. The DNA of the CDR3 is TGTGCCAGCTCACCAGGGGCAGGGGAAGGCTACACCTTC.